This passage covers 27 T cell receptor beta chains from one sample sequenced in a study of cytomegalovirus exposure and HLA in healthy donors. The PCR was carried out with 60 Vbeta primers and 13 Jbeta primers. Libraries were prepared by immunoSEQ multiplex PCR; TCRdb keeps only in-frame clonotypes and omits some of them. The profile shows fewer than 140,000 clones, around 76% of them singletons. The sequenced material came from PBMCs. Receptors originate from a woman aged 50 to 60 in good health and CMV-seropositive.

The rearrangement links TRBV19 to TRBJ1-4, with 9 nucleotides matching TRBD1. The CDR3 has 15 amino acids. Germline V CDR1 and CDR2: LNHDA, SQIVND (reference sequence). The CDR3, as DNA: TGTGTCACCCAGGGACAGGGAGCAACTAATGAAAAACTGTTTTTT. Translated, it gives CVTQGQGATNEKLFF.

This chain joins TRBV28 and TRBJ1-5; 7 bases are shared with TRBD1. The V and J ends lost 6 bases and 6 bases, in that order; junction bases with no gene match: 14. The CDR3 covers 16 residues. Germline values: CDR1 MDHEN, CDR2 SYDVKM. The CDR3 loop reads CASRGDSGGFFQPQHF. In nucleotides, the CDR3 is TGTGCCAGCAGGGGGGACAGCGGCGGTTTCTTTCAGCCCCAGCATTTT.

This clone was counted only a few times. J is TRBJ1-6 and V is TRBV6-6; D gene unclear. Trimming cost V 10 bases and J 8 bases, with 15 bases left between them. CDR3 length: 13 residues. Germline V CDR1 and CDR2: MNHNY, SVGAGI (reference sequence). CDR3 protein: CATLREGYSPLHF. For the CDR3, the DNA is TGTGCCACCCTGAGGGAGGGTTATTCACCCCTCCACTTT.

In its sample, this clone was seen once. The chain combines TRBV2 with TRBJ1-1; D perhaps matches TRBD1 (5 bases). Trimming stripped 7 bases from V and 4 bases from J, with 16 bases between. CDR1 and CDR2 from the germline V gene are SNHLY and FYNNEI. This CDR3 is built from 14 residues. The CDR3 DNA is TGTGCCAGCACGAGGACAAATTCGGGCACTGAAGCTTTCTTT. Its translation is CASTRTNSGTEAFF.

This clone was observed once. For the CDR3, the DNA is TGTGCCAGCAGGGTAGCGGGGACCTACGAGCAGTACTTC. Its translation: CASRVAGTYEQYF. The chain has TRBV27 and TRBJ2-7; 8 nucleotides agree with TRBD2. V lost 6 bases, J lost 2 bases, and 3 bases stayed unmatched. CDR1 MNHEY and CDR2 SMNVEV come from the germline V gene (reference sequence). This CDR3 region has 13 residues.

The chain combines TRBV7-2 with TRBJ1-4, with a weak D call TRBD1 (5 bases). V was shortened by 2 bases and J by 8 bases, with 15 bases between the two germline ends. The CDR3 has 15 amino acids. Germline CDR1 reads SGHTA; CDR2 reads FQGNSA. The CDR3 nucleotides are TGTGCCAGCAGCTTAAGGGGCGGCCTGGGGGAAAAACTGTTTTTT. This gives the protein CASSLRGGLGEKLFF.

CDR3 in DNA: TGTGCCAGCAGTTACGAGGTTAATCAGCCCCAGCATTTT. The encoded protein is CASSYEVNQPQHF. V gene TRBV6-5 combines with J gene TRBJ1-5; D uncertain. Trimming shortened V by 2 bases and J by 4 bases, and 6 bases separated the two germline ends. Germline loops: CDR1 MNHEY, CDR2 SVGAGI. This CDR3 region has 13 residues.

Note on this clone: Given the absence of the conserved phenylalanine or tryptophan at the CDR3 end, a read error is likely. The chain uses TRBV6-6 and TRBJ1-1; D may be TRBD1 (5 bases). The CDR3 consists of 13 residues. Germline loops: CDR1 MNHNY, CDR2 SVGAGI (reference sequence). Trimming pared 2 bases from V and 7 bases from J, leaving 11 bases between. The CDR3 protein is CASSYPAGFEAFS. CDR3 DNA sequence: TGTGCCAGCAGTTACCCGGCAGGGTTTGAAGCTTTCTCT.

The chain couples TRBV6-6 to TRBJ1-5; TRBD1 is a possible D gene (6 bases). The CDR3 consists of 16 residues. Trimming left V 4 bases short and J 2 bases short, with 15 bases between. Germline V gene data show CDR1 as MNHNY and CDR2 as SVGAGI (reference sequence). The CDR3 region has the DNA TGTGCCAGCAGTTCCCGGGAAGGGGGAGGCAATCAGCCCCAGCATTTT. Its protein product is CASSSREGGGNQPQHF.

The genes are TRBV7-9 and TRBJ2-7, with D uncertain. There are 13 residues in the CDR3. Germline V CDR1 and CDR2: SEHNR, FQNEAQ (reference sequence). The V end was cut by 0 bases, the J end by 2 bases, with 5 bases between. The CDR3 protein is CASSLATTYEQYF. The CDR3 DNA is TGTGCCAGCAGCTTAGCCACAACCTACGAGCAGTACTTC.

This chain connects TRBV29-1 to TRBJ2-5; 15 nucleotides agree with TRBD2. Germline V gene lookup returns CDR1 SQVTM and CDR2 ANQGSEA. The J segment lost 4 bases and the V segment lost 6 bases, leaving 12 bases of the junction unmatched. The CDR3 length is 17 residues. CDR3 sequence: CSVGAGTSGGRRETQYF. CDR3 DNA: TGCAGCGTCGGGGCAGGGACTAGCGGGGGGAGGAGAGAGACCCAGTACTTC. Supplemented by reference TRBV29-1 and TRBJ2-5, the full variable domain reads SAVISQKPSRDICQRGTSLTIQCQVDSQVTMMFWYRQQPGQSLTLIATANQGSEATYESGFVIDKFPISRPNLTFSTLTVSNMSPEDSSIYLCSVGAGTSGGRRETQYFGPGTRLLVL.

CDR3 in amino acids: CASSRDGNTIYF. The CDR3 DNA is TGTGCCAGCAGCCGAGATGGAAACACCATATATTTT. The rearrangement joins TRBV7-9 to TRBJ1-3; the D is unclear. Per germline, CDR1 SEHNR and CDR2 FQNEAQ (reference sequence). Trimming took off 5 bases at V and 3 bases at J, with 5 bases between the two ends. The CDR3 covers 12 residues. Variable domain in full (rest from reference TRBV7-9 and TRBJ1-3): DTGVSQNPRHKITKRGQNVTFRCDPISEHNRLYWYRQTLGQGPEFLTYFQNEAQLEKSRLLSDRFSAERPKGSFSTLEIQRTEQGDSAMYLCASSRDGNTIYFGEGSWLTVV.

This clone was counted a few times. CDR3 sequence (DNA): TGTGCCAGCAGGACCTACAGGGGAGGCTATGGCTACACCTTC. Translating gives CASRTYRGGYGYTF. The rearrangement joins TRBV2 to TRBJ1-2; TRBD1 matches at 7 bases. This CDR3 has 14 amino acids. J gave up 4 bases and V 6 bases, and 8 bases lay outside the gene matches. Looked up from germline, CDR1 is SNHLY and CDR2 is FYNNEI. Full variable domain (missing parts from reference TRBV2 and TRBJ1-2): EPEVTQTPSHQVTQMGQEVILRCVPISNHLYFYWYRQILGQKVEFLVSFYNNEISEKSEIFDDQFSVERPDGSNFTLKIRSTKLEDSAMYFCASRTYRGGYGYTFGSGTRLTVV.

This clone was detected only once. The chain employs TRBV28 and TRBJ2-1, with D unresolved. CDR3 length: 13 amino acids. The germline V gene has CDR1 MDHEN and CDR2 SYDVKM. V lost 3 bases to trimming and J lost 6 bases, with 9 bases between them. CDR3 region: CASSFGHPNEQFF. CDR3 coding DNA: TGTGCCAGCAGTTTTGGGCACCCCAATGAGCAGTTCTTC.

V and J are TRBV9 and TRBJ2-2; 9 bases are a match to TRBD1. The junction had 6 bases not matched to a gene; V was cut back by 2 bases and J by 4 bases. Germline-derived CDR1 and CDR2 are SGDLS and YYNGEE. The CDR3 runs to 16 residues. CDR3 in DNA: TGTGCCAGCAGCGTTGGACAGGGGAAAGTCACCGGGGAGCTGTTTTTT. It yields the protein CASSVGQGKVTGELFF.

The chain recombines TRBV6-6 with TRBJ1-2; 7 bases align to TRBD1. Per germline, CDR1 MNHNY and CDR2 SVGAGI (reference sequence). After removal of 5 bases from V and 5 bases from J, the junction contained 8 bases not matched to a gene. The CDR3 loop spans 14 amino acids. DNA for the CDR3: TGTGCCAGCAGTACCGCCAGGGGGACTTATGGCTACACCTTC. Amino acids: CASSTARGTYGYTF.

The CDR3 bases are TGTGCCAGCAGTTCGCAGGGAGGAGGGCCAGATACGCAGTATTTT. As protein: CASSSQGGGPDTQYF. The J gene is TRBJ2-3, the V gene TRBV9; D is possibly TRBD2 (6 bases). The CDR3 sequence is 15 residues long. V lost 5 bases and J lost 4, with 17 bases in between. Germline lookup yields CDR1 SGDLS and CDR2 YYNGEE.

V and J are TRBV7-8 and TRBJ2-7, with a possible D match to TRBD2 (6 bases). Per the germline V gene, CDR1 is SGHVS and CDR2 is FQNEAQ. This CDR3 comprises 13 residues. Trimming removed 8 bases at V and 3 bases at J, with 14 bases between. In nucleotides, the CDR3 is TGTGCCAGCGGCCGGGAGCAACACTACGAGCAGTACTTC. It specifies CASGREQHYEQYF.

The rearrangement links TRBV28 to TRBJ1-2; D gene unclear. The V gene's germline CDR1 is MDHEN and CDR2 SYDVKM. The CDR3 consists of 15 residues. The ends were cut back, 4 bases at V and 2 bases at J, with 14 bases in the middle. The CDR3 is CASSSPVGGNYGYTF. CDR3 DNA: TGTGCCAGCAGTTCCCCGGTGGGCGGGAACTATGGCTACACCTTC.

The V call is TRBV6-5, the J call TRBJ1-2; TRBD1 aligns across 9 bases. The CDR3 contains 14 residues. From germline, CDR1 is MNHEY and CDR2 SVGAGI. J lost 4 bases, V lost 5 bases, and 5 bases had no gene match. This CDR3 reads CASSPGTGRYGYTF. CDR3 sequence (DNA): TGTGCCAGCAGTCCCGGGACAGGGCGCTATGGCTACACCTTC.

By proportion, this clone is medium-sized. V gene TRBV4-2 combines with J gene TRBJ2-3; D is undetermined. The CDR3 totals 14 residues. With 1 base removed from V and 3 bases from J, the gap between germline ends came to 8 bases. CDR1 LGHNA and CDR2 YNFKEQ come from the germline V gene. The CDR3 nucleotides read TGTGCCAGCAGCCAAGGACTGGAAACAGATACGCAGTATTTT. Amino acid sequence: CASSQGLETDTQYF.

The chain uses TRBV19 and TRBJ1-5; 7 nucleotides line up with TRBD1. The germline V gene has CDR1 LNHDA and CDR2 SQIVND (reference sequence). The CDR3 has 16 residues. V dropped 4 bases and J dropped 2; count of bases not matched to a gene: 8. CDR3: CASSKTGPSRNQPQHF. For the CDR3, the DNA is TGTGCCAGTAGTAAGACAGGGCCCTCACGCAATCAGCCCCAGCATTTT.

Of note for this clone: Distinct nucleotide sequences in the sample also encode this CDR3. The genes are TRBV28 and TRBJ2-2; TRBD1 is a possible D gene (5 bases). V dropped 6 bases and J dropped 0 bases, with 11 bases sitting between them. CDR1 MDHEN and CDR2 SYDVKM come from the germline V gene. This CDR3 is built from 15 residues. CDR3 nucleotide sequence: TGTGCCAGCAGCTCAGGGTTCGCGAACACCGGGGAGCTGTTTTTT. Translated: CASSSGFANTGELFF. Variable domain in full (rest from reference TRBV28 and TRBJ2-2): DVKVTQSSRYLVKRTGEKVFLECVQDMDHENMFWYRQDPGLGLRLIYFSYDVKMKEKGDIPEGYSVSREKKERFSLILESASTNQTSMYLCASSSGFANTGELFFGEGSRLTVL.

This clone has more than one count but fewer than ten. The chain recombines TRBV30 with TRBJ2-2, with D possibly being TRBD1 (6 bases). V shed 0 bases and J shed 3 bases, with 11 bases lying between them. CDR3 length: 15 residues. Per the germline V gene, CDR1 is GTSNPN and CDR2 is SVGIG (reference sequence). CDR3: CAWSVSDRDTGELFF. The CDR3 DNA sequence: TGTGCCTGGAGTGTTTCGGACAGAGACACCGGGGAGCTGTTTTTT.

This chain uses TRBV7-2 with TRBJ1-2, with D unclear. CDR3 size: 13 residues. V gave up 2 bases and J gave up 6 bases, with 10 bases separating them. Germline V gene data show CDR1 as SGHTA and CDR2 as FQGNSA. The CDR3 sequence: CASSLMTGNGYTF. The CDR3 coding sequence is TGTGCCAGCAGCTTAATGACGGGGAATGGCTACACCTTC.

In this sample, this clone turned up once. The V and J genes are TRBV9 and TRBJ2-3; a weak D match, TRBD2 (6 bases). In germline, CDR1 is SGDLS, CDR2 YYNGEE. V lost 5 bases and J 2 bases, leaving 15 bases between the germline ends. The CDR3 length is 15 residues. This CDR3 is CASRQGGGFTDTQYF. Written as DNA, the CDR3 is TGTGCCAGCAGGCAAGGTGGGGGGTTCACAGATACGCAGTATTTT. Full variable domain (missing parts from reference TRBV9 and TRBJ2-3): DSGVTQTPKHLITATGQRVTLRCSPRSGDLSVYWYQQSLDQGLQFLIQYYNGEERAKGNILERFSAQQFPDLHSELNLSSLELGDSALYFCASRQGGGFTDTQYFGPGTRLTVL.

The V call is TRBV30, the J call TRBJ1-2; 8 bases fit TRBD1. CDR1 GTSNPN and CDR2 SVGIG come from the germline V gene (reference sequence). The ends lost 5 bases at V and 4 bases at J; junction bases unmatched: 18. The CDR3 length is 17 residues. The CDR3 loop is CAWADGRTGISGYGYTF. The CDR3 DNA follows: TGTGCCTGGGCCGACGGTCGGACAGGGATTAGCGGCTATGGCTACACCTTC. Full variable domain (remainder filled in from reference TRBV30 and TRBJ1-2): SQTIHQWPATLVQPVGSPLSLECTVEGTSNPNLYWYRQAAGRGLQLLFYSVGIGQISSEVPQNLSASRPQDRQFILSSKKLLLSDSGFYLCAWADGRTGISGYGYTFGSGTRLTVV.